This T cell receptor beta chain was identified in a study of T-cell reconstitution after alpha-beta-depleted transplantation in children. General observations from the study: Roughly two months post-transplant, alpha-beta T cells reportedly originated from several hundred graft clones that had expanded.

Trimming cost V 7 bases and J 2 bases, with 12 bases left between them. This CDR3 has 13 residues. From germline, CDR1 is MNHEY and CDR2 SVGAGI. TCRbeta library preparation incorporated unique molecular identifiers. TCRdb re-called the PCR reads through MiXCR, storing one row per CDR3 protein. The profile shows some 260,000 distinct CDR3 sequences, under 30% of them singletons. There are many counts of this clonotype. Its target is unknown. The sequences come from PBMCs, mostly from graft donor cells, collected 360 days after TCRalphabeta/CD19-depleted stem cell transplant. This clonotype was obtained from a female patient aged 2-9 years who had a stem cell transplant for congenital amegakaryocytic thrombocytopenia, so the T cells may come from the graft donor. The chain carries TRBV6-5 and TRBJ2-7; D tentatively fits TRBD1 or TRBD2 (5 bases each). The CDR3 loop is CASKGTGTYEQYF. For the CDR3, the DNA is TGTGCCAGCAAAGGGACCGGCACCTACGAGCAGTACTTC.